These 13 T cell receptor beta chains came from one sample sequenced in a study of T cells in Graves' hyperthyroidism and ophthalmopathy (dated by TCRdb to about 2019). Library construction relied on multiplex PCR. TCRdb records Illumina HiSeq 2000 as the sequencer. The TCR beta CDR3 regions were amplified from RNA transcripts. For the first round of RT-PCR on the TCR CDR3, the HTBI primer set was used together with the Qiagen OneStep RT-PCR kit. Clones were called with MiXCR by TCRdb after fastp trimmed the public reads at Q25, and only in-frame beta chains were retained. Rows are combined by CDR3 protein, so each entry shows the most common genes and DNA. The sample table lists around 440,000 distinct CDR3 sequences, 15% to 17% of them with a count of one. In total, the top ten clones hold 14% of the sample. The sequencing sample was made of blood. Receptor source: a woman aged 18-29 years with Graves' hyperthyroidism.

This clonotype showed up many times. The chain links TRBV2 to TRBJ1-2; D ambiguous. The germline V and J ends were trimmed by 2 bases and 1 base, with 5 bases remaining between them. Germline V CDR1 and CDR2: SNHLY, FYNNEI. This CDR3 region has 13 residues. CDR3 in amino acids: CASSEHFNYGYTF. CDR3 sequence (DNA): TGTGCCAGCAGTGAACATTTTAACTATGGCTACACCTTC.

V gene TRBV5-1 combines with J gene TRBJ2-7; 9 bases align to TRBD1. This CDR3 has 15 amino acids. V shed 4 bases, J shed 2 bases, and the junction held 7 bases outside the gene matches. Germline lookup yields CDR1 SGHRS and CDR2 YFSETQ. Here the CDR3 DNA reads TGCGCCAGCAGCGCGGGACAGGGTGCAGCCTACGAGCAGTACTTC. This gives the protein CASSAGQGAAYEQYF. The full variable domain, with the rest looked up from reference TRBV5-1 and TRBJ2-7, is KAGVTQTPRYLIKTRGQQVTLSCSPISGHRSVSWYQQTPGQGLQFLFEYFSETQRNKGNFPGRFSGRQFSNSRSEMNVSTLELGDSALYLCASSAGQGAAYEQYFGPGTRLTVT.

At least ten counts were recorded for this clonotype. The chain uses TRBV7-9 and TRBJ2-3; D is unclear. CDR1 SEHNR and CDR2 FQNEAQ come from the germline V gene (reference sequence). Trimming cost V 5 bases and J 3 bases, with 9 bases left between them. The CDR3 length is 13 residues. CDR3 in DNA: TGTGCCAGCAGCCCGCGACCGACAGATACGCAGTATTTT. Translation: CASSPRPTDTQYF.

The sample holds many counts of this clonotype. The genes are TRBV24-1 and TRBJ2-5, with 8 bases lining up with TRBD1. The V segment lost 2 bases and the J segment 4 bases; nucleotides outside the gene matches: 5. The CDR3 covers 15 residues. Germline loops: CDR1 KGHDR, CDR2 SFDVKD. The CDR3 DNA is TGTGCCACCAGTGATTACGGACAGGGACGAGAGACCCAGTACTTC. This gives the protein CATSDYGQGRETQYF.

This clonotype has only a few counts. The CDR3, as DNA: TGTGCCAGCAGCTTTGGGGGTATGTACGAGCAGTACTTC. It encodes CASSFGGMYEQYF. This chain joins TRBV11-3 and TRBJ2-7; D assignment may be TRBD1 or TRBD2 (5 bases each). CDR1 and CDR2 from the germline V gene are SGHNT and YENEEA. V shed 3 bases and J shed 4 bases, with 10 bases lying between them. The CDR3 is made up of 13 amino acids.

This clonotype appeared many times. The V gene is TRBV5-1, the J gene TRBJ1-3, with 7 bases fitting TRBD1. The CDR3 is 15 residues long. V lost 4 bases, J lost 2 bases, and 6 bases stayed unmatched. Germline CDR1 SGHRS, CDR2 YFSETQ. The CDR3 spells CASSPDRIPGNTIYF. Here the CDR3 DNA reads TGCGCCAGCAGCCCGGACAGGATCCCTGGAAACACCATATATTTT.

The chain is built from TRBV12-3 or TRBV12-4 and TRBJ1-6; 8 bases map to TRBD1. The CDR3 is 15 residues long. Trimming cost V 6 bases and J 6 bases; bases outside gene matches: 7. Here the CDR3 DNA reads TGTGCCAGCAGAACGACAGGGGATCCTAATTCACCCCTCCACTTT. Translating it yields CASRTTGDPNSPLHF.

This clonotype has ten or more counts. V is TRBV5-1 and J is TRBJ2-1; the match to TRBD2 covers 7 bases. This CDR3 region has 14 residues. V trimming: 6 bases; J trimming: 10 bases; junction bases outside the gene matches: 13. Germline V gene sequence: CDR1 SGHRS, CDR2 YFSETQ. CDR3 DNA: TGCGCCAGCACAACGGGAGCTAGCGGAGGAGAGCAGTTCTTC. This translates into CASTTGASGGEQFF.

This clonotype turned up a few times. The genes are TRBV9 and TRBJ2-1; 8 bases are shared with TRBD2. Germline lookup yields CDR1 SGDLS and CDR2 YYNGEE. V lost 1 base, J lost 5 bases, and 5 bases stayed unmatched. This CDR3 comprises 15 residues. The CDR3 sequence is CASSVRAGGNNEQFF. The CDR3 DNA reads TGTGCCAGCAGCGTACGCGCGGGAGGAAACAATGAGCAGTTCTTC.

This clonotype has a handful of counts. The chain has TRBV20-1 and TRBJ1-2, with 10 bases matching TRBD1. This CDR3 region has 14 residues. The V and J ends lost 7 bases and 4 bases, in that order; junction bases with no gene match: 9. Looked up from germline, CDR1 is DFQATT and CDR2 is SNEGSKA (reference sequence). The CDR3 spells CSVLTGGVIYGYTF. DNA for the CDR3: TGCAGTGTTCTGACAGGGGGCGTCATCTATGGCTACACCTTC.

In this sample, this clonotype turned up many times. This chain links TRBV20-1 with TRBJ2-1, with 11 bases identical to TRBD2. V gave up 3 bases and J gave up 6 bases; unmatched junction bases: 16. CDR3 size: 18 residues. Germline V gene sequence: CDR1 DFQATT, CDR2 SNEGSKA (reference sequence). CDR3 loop: CSASQGLAGGGWANEQFF. CDR3 bases: TGCAGTGCTAGCCAGGGGCTAGCGGGAGGAGGGTGGGCCAATGAGCAGTTCTTC.

The J gene is TRBJ2-1, the V gene TRBV9; D is ambiguous. Between the trimmed V and J ends, which lost 2 bases and 0 bases, there was a span of 12 bases. Germline-derived CDR1 and CDR2 are SGDLS and YYNGEE. The CDR3 consists of 16 residues. The CDR3 loop is CASSVVGQSSYNEQFF. In nucleotides, the CDR3 is TGTGCCAGCAGCGTTGTAGGGCAAAGCTCCTACAATGAGCAGTTCTTC.

The genes are TRBV24-1 and TRBJ2-7; 8 bases are a match to TRBD1. Trimming took 0 bases from V and 6 from J; bases not matched to a gene: 3. The CDR3 spans 14 residues. CDR1 is KGHDR and CDR2 is SFDVKD in the germline V gene. The chain's CDR3 is CATSDLGQGPEQYF. CDR3 DNA sequence: TGTGCCACCAGTGATTTGGGACAGGGACCCGAGCAGTACTTC.